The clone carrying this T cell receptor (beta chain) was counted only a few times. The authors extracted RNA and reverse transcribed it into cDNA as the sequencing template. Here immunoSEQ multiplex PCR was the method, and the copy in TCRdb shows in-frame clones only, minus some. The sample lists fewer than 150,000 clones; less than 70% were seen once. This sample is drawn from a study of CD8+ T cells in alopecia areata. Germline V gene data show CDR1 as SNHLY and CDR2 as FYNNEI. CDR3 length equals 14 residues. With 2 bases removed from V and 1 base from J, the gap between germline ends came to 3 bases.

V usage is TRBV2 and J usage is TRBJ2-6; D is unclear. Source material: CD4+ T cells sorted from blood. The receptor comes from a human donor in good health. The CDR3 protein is CASSEQSGANVLTF. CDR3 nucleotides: TGTGCCAGCAGTGAACAATCTGGGGCCAACGTCCTGACTTTC.